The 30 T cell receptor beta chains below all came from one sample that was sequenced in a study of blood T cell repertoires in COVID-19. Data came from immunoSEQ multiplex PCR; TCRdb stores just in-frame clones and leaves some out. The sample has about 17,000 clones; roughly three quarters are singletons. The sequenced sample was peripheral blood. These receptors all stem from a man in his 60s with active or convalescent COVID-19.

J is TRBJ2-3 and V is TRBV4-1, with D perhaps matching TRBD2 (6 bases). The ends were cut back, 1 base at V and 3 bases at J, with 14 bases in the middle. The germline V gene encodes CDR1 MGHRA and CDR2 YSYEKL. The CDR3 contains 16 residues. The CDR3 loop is CASSQVGASDTDTQYF. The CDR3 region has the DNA TGCGCCAGCAGCCAAGTTGGGGCTAGCGATACAGATACGCAGTATTTT.

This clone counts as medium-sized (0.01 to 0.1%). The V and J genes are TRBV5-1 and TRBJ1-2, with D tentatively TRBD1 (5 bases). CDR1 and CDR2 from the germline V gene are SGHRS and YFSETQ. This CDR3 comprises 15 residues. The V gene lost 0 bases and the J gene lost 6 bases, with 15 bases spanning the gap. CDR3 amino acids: CASSLGDGRADGYTF. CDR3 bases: TGCGCCAGCAGCTTGGGGGACGGGAGAGCAGATGGCTACACCTTC.

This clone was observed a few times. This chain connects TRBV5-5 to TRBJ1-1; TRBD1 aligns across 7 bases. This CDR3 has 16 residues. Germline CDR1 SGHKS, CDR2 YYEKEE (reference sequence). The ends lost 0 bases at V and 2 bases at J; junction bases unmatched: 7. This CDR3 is CASSLGTGSANTEAFF. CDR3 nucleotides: TGTGCCAGCAGCTTGGGGACAGGCTCGGCTAACACTGAAGCTTTCTTT.

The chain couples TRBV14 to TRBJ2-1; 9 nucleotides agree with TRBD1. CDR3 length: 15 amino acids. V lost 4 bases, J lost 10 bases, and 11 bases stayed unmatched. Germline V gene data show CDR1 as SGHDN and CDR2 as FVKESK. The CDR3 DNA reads TGTGCCAGCAGCCCGGGACAGGGCTTGCGAGGGGAGCAGTTCTTC. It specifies CASSPGQGLRGEQFF.

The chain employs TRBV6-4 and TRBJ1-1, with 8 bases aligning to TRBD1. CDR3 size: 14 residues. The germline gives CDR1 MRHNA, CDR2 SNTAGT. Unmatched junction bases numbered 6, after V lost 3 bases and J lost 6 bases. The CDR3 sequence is CASSEGQGAAEAFF. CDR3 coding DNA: TGTGCCAGCAGTGAAGGACAGGGAGCGGCTGAAGCTTTCTTT.

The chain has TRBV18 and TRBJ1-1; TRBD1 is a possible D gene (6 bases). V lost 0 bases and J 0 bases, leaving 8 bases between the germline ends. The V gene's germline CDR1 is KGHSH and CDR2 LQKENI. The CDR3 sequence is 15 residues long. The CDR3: CASSPPQGMNTEAFF. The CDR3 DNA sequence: TGTGCCAGCTCACCACCCCAGGGGATGAACACTGAAGCTTTCTTT. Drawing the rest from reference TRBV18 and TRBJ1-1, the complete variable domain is NAGVMQNPRHLVRRRGQEARLRCSPMKGHSHVYWYRQLPEEGLKFMVYLQKENIIDESGMPKERFSAEFPKEGPSILRIQQVVRGDSAAYFCASSPPQGMNTEAFFGQGTRLTVV.

CDR3 sequence reads: CASSFDRGSYNSPLHF. In nucleotides, the CDR3 is TGTGCCAGCAGCTTCGACAGGGGGTCCTATAATTCACCCCTCCACTTT. The chain couples TRBV3-1 (or the pseudogene TRBV3-2) to TRBJ1-6, with 9 bases aligning to TRBD1. The CDR3 length is 16 residues. Germline V gene data show CDR1 as LGHDT and CDR2 as YNNKEL (reference sequence). The junction had 3 bases not matched to a gene; V was cut back by 5 bases and J by 1 base.

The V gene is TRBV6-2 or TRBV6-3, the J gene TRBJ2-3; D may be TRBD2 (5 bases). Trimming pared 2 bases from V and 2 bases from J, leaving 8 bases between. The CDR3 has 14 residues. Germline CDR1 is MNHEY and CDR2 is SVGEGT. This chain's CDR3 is CASSYEGTTDTQYF. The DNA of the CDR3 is TGTGCCAGCAGTTACGAGGGTACCACAGATACGCAGTATTTT.

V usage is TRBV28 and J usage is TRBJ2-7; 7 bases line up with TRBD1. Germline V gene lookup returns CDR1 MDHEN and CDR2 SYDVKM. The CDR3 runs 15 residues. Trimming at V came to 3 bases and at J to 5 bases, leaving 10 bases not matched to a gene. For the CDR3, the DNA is TGTGCCAGCAGTTTGCACACAGGGACAGTAAACGAGCAGTACTTC. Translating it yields CASSLHTGTVNEQYF.

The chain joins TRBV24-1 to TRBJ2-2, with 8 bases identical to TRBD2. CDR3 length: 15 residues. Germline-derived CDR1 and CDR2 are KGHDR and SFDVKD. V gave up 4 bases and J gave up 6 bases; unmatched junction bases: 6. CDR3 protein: CATSEPTSGPGELFF. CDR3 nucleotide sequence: TGTGCCACCAGTGAACCTACTAGCGGTCCCGGGGAGCTGTTTTTT.

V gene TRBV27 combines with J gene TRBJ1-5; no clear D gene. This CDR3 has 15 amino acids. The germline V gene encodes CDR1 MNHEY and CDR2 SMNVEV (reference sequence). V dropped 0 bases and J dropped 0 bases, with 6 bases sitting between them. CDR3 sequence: CASSLSTDSNQPQHF. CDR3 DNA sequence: TGTGCCAGCAGTTTATCGACTGATAGCAATCAGCCCCAGCATTTT.

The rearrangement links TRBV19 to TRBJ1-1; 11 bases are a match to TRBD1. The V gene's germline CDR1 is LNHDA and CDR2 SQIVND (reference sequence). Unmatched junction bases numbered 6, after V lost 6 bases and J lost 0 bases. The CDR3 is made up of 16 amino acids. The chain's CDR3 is CASRSGTGGLNTEAFF. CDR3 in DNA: TGTGCCAGTAGATCCGGGACAGGGGGGTTGAACACTGAAGCTTTCTTT.

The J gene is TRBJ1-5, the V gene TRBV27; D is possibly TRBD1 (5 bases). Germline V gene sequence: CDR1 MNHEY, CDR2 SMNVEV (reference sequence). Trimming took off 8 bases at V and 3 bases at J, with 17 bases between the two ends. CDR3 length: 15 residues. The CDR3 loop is CASAPGGIYNQPQHF. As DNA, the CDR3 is TGTGCCAGCGCCCCCGGGGGGATTTACAATCAGCCCCAGCATTTT.

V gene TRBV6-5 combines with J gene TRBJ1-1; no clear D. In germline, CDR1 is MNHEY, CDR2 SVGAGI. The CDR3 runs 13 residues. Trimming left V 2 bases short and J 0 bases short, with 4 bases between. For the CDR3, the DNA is TGTGCCAGCAGTTACCAGGTGAACACTGAAGCTTTCTTT. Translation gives CASSYQVNTEAFF.

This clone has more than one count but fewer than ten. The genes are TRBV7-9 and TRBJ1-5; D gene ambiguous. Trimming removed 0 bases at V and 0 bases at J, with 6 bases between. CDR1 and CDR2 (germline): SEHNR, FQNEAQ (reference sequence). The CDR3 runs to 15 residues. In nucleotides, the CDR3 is TGTGCCAGCAGCTTAGCGGGAGGTAGCAATCAGCCCCAGCATTTT. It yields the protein CASSLAGGSNQPQHF.

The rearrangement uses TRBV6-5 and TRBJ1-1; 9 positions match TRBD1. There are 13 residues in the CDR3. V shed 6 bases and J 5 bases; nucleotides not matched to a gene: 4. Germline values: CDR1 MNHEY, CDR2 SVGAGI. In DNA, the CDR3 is TGTGCCAGCAGGGGACAGGGTAGGACTGAAGCTTTCTTT. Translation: CASRGQGRTEAFF.

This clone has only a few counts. The CDR3 sequence is CASSHSASTDTQYF. The CDR3 coding sequence is TGTGCCAGCAGTCATAGCGCTAGCACAGATACGCAGTATTTT. The chain employs TRBV28 and TRBJ2-3; tentative D call: TRBD2 (5 bases). CDR3 length: 14 amino acids. Looked up from germline, CDR1 is MDHEN and CDR2 is SYDVKM. V gave up 5 bases and J gave up 0 bases, with 9 bases separating them. The full variable domain, its missing parts supplied by reference TRBV28 and TRBJ2-3, is DVKVTQSSRYLVKRTGEKVFLECVQDMDHENMFWYRQDPGLGLRLIYFSYDVKMKEKGDIPEGYSVSREKKERFSLILESASTNQTSMYLCASSHSASTDTQYFGPGTRLTVL.

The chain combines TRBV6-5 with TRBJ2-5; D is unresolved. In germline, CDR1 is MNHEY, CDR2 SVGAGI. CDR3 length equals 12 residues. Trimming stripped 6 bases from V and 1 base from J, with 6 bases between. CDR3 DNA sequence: TGTGCCAGCAGATCCTCCCAAGAGACCCAGTACTTC. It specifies CASRSSQETQYF.

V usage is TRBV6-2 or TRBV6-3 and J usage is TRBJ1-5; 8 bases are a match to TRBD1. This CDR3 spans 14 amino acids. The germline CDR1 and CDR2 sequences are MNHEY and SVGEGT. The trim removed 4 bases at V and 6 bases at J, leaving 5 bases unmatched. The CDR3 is CASSSQDRVQPQHF. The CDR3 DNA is TGTGCCAGCAGTTCTCAGGACAGGGTTCAGCCCCAGCATTTT.

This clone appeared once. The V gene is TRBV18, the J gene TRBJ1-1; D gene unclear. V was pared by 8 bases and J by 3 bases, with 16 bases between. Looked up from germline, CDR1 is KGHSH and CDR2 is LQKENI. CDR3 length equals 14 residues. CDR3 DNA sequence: TGTGCCAGCCAAGGCCCCAACAGACACACTGAAGCTTTCTTT. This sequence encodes CASQGPNRHTEAFF. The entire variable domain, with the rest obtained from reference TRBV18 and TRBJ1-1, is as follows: NAGVMQNPRHLVRRRGQEARLRCSPMKGHSHVYWYRQLPEEGLKFMVYLQKENIIDESGMPKERFSAEFPKEGPSILRIQQVVRGDSAAYFCASQGPNRHTEAFFGQGTRLTVV.

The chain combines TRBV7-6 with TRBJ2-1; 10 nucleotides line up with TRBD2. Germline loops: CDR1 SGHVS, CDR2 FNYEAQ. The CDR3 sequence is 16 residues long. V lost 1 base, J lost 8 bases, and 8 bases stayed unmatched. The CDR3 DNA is TGTGCCAGCAGCTTAGAGGTAGATAGCGGGAGGCATGAGCAGTTCTTC. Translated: CASSLEVDSGRHEQFF.

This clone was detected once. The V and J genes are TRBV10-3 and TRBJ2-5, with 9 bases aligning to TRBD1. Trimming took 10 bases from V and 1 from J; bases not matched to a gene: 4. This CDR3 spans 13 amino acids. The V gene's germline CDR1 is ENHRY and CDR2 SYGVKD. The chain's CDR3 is CATATGGQETQYF. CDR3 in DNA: TGTGCCACCGCGACAGGGGGCCAAGAGACCCAGTACTTC.

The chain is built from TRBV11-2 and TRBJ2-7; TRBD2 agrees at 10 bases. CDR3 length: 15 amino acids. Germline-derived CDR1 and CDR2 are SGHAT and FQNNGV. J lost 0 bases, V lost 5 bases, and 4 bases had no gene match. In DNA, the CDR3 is TGTGCCAGCAGCCGGAGCGGGGGGGTCTCCTACGAGCAGTACTTC. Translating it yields CASSRSGGVSYEQYF. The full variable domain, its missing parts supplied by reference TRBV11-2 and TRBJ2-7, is EAGVAQSPRYKIIEKRQSVAFWCNPISGHATLYWYQQILGQGPKLLIQFQNNGVVDDSQLPKDRFSAERLKGVDSTLKIQPAKLEDSAVYLCASSRSGGVSYEQYFGPGTRLTVT.

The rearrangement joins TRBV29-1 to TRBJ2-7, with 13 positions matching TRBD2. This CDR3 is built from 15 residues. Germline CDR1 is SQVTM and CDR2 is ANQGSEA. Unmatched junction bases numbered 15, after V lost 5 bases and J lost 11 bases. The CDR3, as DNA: TGCAGCGTTCCGGGACAGGGGACTAGCGGGGATGTCGAGTACTTC. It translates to CSVPGQGTSGDVEYF.

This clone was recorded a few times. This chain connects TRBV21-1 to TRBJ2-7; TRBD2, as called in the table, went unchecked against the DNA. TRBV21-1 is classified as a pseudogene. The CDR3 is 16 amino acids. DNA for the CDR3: TGTGCCAGCAGCTCTAGCGGGGGGGTTGGAACCTACGAGCAGTACTTC. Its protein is CASSSSGGVGTYEQYF.

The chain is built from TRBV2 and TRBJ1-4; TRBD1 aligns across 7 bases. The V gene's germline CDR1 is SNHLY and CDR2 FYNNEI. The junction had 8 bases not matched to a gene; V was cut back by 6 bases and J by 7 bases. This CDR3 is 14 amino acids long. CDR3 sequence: CASREQGKGEKLFF. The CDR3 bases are TGTGCCAGCAGGGAACAGGGGAAGGGTGAAAAACTGTTTTTT.

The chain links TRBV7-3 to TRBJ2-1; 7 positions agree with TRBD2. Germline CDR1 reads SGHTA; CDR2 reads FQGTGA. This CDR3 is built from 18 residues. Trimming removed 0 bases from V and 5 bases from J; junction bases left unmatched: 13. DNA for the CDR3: TGTGCCAGCAGCTTAACTAGGGACTTCGGGGGGAAGGACAATGAGCAGTTCTTC. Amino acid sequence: CASSLTRDFGGKDNEQFF.

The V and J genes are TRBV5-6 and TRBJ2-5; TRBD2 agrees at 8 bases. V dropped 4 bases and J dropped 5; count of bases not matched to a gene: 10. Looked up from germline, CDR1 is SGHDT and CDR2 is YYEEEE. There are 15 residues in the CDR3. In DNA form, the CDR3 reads TGTGCCAGCAGCCCGGGGGGGGTCCGTCGGGAGACCCAGTACTTC. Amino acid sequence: CASSPGGVRRETQYF.

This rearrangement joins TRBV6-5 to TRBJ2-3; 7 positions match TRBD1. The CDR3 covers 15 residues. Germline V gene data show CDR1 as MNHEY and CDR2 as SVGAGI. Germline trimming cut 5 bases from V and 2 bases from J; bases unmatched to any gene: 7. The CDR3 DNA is TGTGCCAGCAGTCCCTTGGACAGGTACACAGATACGCAGTATTTT. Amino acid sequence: CASSPLDRYTDTQYF.

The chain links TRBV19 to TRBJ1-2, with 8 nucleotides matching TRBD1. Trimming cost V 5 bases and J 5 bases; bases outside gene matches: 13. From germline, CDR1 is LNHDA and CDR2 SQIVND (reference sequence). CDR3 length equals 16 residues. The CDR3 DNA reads TGTGCCAGTAGTCCCTCAACAGGGGGTCTATCTTATGGCTACACCTTC. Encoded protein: CASSPSTGGLSYGYTF. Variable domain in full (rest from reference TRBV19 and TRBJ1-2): DGGITQSPKYLFRKEGQNVTLSCEQNLNHDAMYWYRQDPGQGLRLIYYSQIVNDFQKGDIAEGYSVSREKKESFPLTVTSAQKNPTAFYLCASSPSTGGLSYGYTFGSGTRLTVV.